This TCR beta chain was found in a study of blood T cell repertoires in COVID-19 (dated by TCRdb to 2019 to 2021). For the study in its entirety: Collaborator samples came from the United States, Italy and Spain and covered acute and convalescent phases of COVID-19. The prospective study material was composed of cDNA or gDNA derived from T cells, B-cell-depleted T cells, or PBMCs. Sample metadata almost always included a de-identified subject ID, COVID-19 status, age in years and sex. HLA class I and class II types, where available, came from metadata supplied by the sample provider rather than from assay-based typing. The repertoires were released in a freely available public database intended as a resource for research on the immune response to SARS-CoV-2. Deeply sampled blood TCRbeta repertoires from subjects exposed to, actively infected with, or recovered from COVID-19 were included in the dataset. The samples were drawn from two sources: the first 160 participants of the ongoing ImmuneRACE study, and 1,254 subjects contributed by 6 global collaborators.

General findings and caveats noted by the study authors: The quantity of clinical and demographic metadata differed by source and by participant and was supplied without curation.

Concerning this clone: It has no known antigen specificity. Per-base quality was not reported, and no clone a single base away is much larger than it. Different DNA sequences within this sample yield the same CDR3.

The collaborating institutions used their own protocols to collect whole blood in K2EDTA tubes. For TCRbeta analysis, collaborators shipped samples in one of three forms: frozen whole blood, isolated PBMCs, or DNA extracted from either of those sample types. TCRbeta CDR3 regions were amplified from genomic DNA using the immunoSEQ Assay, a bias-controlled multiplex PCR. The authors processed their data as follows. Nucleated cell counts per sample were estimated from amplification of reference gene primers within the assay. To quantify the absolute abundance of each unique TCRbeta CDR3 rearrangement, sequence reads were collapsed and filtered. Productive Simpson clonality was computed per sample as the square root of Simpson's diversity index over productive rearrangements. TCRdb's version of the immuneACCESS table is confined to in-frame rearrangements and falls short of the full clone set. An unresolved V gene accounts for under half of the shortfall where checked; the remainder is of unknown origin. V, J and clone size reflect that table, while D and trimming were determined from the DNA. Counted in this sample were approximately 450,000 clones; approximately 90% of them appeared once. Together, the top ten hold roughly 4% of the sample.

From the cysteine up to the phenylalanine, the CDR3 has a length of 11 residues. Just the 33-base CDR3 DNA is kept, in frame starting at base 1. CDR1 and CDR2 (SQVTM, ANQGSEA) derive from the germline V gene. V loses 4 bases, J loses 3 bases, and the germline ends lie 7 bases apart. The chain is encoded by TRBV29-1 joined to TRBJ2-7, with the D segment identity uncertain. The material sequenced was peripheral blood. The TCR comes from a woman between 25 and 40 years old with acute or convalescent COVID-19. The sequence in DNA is TGCAGCGTTGTCGGCGGCTACGAGCAGTACTTC. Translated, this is CSVVGGYEQYF.